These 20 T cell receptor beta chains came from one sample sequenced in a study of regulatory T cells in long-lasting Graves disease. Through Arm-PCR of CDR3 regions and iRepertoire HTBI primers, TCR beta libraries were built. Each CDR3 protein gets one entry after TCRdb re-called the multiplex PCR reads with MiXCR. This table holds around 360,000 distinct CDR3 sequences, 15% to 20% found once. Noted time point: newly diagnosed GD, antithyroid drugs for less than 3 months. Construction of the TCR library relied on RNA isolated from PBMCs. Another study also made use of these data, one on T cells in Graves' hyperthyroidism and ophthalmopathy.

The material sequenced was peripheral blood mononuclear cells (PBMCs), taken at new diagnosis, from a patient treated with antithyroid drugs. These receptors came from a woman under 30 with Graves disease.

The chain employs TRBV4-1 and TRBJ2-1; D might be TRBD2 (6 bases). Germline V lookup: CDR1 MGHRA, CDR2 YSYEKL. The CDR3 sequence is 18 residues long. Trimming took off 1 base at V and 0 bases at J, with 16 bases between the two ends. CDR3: CASSQVTMGLSSYNEQFF. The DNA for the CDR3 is TGCGCCAGCAGCCAAGTAACCATGGGACTGAGCTCCTACAATGAGCAGTTCTTC.

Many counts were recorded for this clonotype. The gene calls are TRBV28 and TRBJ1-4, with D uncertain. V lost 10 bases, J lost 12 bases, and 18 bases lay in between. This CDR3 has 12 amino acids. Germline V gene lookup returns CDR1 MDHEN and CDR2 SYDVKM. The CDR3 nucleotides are TGTGCCATCGAAGCCCTCGGTAGGGAACTGTTTTTT. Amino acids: CAIEALGRELFF.

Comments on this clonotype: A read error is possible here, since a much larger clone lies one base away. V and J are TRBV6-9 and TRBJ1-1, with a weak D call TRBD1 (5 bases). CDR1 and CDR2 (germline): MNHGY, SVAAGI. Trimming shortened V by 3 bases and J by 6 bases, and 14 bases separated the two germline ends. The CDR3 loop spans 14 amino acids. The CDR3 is CASSYVRWGAEAFF. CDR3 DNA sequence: TGTGCCAGCAGTTACGTCCGATGGGGCGCTGAAGCTTTCTTT.

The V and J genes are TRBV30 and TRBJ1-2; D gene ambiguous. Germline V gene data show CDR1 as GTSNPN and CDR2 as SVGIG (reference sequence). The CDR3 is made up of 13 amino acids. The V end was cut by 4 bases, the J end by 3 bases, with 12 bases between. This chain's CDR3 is CAWTSPGDYGYTF. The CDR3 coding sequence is TGTGCCTGGACCTCACCAGGAGACTATGGCTACACCTTC.

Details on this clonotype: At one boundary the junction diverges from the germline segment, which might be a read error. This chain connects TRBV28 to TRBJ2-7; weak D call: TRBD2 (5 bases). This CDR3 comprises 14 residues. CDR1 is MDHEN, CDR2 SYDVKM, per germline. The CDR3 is CASSRTLTFHEQYF. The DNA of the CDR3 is TGTGCTAGCAGTCGGACTCTTACCTTCCACGAGCAGTACTTC.

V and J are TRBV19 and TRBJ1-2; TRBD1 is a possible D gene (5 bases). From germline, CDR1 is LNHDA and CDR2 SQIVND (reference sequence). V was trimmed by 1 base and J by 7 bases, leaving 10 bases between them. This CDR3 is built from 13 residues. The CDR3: CASSIGGGAGYTF. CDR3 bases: TGTGCCAGTAGTATAGGAGGAGGGGCTGGCTACACCTTC.

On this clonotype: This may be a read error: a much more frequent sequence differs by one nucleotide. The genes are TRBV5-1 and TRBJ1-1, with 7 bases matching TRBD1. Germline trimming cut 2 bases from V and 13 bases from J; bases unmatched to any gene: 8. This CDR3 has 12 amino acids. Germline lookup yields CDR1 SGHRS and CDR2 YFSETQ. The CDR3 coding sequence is TGCGCCAGCAGCTTCGACAGGGAGAAGGATTTCTTT. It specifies CASSFDREKDFF.

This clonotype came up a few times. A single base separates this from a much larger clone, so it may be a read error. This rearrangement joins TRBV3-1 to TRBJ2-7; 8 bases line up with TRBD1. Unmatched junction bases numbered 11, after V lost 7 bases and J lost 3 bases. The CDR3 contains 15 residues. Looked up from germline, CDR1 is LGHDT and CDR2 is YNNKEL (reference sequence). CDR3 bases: TGTGCCAGCATCGCACAGGGGGGCAGTTTCTACGAGCAGTACTTC. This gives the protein CASIAQGGSFYEQYF.

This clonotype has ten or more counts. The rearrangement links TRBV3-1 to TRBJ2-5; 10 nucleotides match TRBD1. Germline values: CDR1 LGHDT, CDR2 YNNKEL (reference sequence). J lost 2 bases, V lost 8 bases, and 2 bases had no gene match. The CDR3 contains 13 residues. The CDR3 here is CASGDRGQETQYF. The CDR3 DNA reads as TGTGCCAGCGGGGACAGGGGTCAAGAGACCCAGTACTTC.

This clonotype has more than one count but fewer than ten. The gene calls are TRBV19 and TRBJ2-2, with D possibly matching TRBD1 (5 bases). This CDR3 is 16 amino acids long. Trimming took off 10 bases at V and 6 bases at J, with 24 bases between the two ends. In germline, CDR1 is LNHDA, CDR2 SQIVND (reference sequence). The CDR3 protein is CATIPPGRVGPGELFF. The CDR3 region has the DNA TGTGCCACCATTCCTCCCGGCAGGGTGGGGCCCGGGGAGCTGTTTTTT.

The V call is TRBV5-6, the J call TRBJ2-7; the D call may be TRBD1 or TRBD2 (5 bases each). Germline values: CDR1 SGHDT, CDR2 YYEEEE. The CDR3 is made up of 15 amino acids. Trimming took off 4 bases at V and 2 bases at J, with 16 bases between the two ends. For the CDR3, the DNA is TGTGCCAGCAGCATGGGGGTCGGGATACCCTACGAGCAGTACTTC. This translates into CASSMGVGIPYEQYF.

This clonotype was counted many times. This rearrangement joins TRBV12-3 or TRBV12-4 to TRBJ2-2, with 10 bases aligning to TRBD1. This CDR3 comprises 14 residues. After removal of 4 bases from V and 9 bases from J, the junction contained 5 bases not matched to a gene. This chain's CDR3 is CASSSPGQGRELFF. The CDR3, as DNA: TGTGCCAGCAGTTCCCCGGGACAGGGGCGGGAGCTGTTTTTT.

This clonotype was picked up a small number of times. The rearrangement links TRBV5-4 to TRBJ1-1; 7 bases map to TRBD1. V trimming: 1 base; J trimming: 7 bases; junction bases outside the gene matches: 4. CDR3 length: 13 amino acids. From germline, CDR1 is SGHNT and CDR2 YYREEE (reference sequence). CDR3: CASSLYRGHEAFF. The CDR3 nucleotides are TGTGCCAGCAGCTTGTACAGGGGTCATGAAGCTTTCTTT.

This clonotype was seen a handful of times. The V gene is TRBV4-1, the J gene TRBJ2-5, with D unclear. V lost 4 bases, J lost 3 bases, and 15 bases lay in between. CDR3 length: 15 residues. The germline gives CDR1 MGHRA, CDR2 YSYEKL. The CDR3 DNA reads TGCGCCAGCAGCCGAAACTCGGGTGTAGAAGAGACCCAGTACTTC. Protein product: CASSRNSGVEETQYF.

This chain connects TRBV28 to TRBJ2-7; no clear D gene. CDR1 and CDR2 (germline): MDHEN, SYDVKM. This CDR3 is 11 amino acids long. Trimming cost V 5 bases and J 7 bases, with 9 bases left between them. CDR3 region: CASSALGEQYF. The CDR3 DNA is TGTGCCAGCAGTGCCTTAGGTGAGCAGTACTTC. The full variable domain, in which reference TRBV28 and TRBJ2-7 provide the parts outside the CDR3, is DVKVTQSSRYLVKRTGEKVFLECVQDMDHENMFWYRQDPGLGLRLIYFSYDVKMKEKGDIPEGYSVSREKKERFSLILESASTNQTSMYLCASSALGEQYFGPGTRLTVT.

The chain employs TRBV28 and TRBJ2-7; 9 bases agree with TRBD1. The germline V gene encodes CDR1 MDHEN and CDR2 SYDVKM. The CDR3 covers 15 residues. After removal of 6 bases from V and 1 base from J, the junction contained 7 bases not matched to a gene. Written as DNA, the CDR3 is TGTGCCAGCAGACGTACGGACAGGGGTTCCTACGAGCAGTACTTC. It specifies CASRRTDRGSYEQYF.

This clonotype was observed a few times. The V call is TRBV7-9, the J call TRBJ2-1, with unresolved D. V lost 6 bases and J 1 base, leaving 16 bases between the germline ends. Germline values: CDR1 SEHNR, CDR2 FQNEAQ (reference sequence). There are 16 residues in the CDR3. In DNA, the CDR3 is TGTGCCAGCAGGTCCAGGACGGCTCATTCCTACAATGAGCAGTTCTTC. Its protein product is CASRSRTAHSYNEQFF.

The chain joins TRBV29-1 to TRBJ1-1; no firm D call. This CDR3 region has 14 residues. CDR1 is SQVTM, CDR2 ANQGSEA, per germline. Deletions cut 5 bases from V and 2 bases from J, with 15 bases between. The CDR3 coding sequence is TGCAGCGTTTCAAGTACCCACGCAAACACTGAAGCTTTCTTT. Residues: CSVSSTHANTEAFF. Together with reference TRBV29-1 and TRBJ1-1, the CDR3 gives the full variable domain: SAVISQKPSRDICQRGTSLTIQCQVDSQVTMMFWYRQQPGQSLTLIATANQGSEATYESGFVIDKFPISRPNLTFSTLTVSNMSPEDSSIYLCSVSSTHANTEAFFGQGTRLTVV.

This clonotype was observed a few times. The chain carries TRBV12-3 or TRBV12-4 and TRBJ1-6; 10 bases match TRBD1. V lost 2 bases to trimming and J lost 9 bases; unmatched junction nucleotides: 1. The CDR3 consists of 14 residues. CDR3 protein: CASSLRDRGSPLHF. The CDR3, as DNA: TGTGCCAGCAGTTTAAGGGACAGGGGTTCACCCCTCCACTTT.

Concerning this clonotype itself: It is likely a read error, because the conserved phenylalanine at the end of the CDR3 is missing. The CDR3 region is CASSLPGRSYNEQFL. CDR3 in DNA: TGTGCCAGCAGCTTACCGGGACGCTCCTACAATGAGCAGTTCCTC. The chain combines TRBV7-9 with TRBJ2-1, with D perhaps matching TRBD1 or TRBD2 (5 bases each). V lost 2 bases and J lost 0, with 8 bases in between. The CDR3 spans 15 residues. Germline V gene sequence: CDR1 SEHNR, CDR2 FQNEAQ (reference sequence).